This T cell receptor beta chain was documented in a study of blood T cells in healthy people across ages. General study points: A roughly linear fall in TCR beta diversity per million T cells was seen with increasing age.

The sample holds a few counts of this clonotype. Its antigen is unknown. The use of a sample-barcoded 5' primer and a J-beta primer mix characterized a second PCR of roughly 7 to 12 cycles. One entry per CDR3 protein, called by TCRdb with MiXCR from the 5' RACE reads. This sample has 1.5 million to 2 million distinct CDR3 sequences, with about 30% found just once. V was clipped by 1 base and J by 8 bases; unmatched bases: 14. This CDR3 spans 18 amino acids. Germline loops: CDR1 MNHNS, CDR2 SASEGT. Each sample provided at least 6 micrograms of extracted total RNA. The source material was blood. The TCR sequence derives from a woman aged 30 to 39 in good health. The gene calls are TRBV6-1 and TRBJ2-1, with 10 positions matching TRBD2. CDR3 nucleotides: TGTGCCAGCAGTGAAGGAGGGTATTTGGTAGCGGGAGGCCATGAGCAGTTCTTC. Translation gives CASSEGGYLVAGGHEQFF.